These 24 T cell receptor beta chains originate from one sample sequenced in a study of early T cells in non-severe SARS-CoV-2 infection. MiXCR, applied by TCRdb to the 5' RACE reads, yields one record per CDR3 protein. The sample holds around 61,000 distinct CDR3 sequences, 10% to 14% seen once. Sequencing used whole blood. These receptors came from an adult who was a healthcare worker with PCR-confirmed SARS-CoV-2 infection or an uninfected control (not recorded which).

This clonotype was counted only a few times. The chain is built from TRBV12-3 or TRBV12-4 and TRBJ1-3; 7 bases agree with TRBD1. V shed 6 bases and J 2 bases; nucleotides not matched to a gene: 4. The CDR3 sequence is 14 residues long. The CDR3 nucleotides are TGTGCCAGCAGAATACAGGGGCCTGGAAACACCATATATTTT. It yields the protein CASRIQGPGNTIYF.

The gene calls are TRBV3-1 and TRBJ2-7; D perhaps matches TRBD1 (5 bases). Germline CDR1 LGHDT, CDR2 YNNKEL (reference sequence). The V gene lost 1 base and the J gene lost 1 base, with 5 bases spanning the gap. The CDR3 spans 13 residues. Here the CDR3 reads CASSQGQSYEQYF. The DNA for the CDR3 is TGTGCCAGCAGCCAAGGACAGTCCTACGAGCAGTACTTC.

This clonotype was detected many times. The chain recombines TRBV29-1 with TRBJ2-7, with D hard to call. V lost 6 bases to trimming and J lost 2 bases, with 11 bases between them. Germline V gene lookup returns CDR1 SQVTM and CDR2 ANQGSEA. CDR3 length: 12 residues. In DNA form, the CDR3 reads TGCAGCGTCAAGGATTTTACCTACGAGCAGTACTTC. Translation: CSVKDFTYEQYF.

This clonotype was observed at least ten times. The chain uses TRBV7-2 and TRBJ1-2, with D unclear. Trimming stripped 0 bases from V and 2 bases from J, with 4 bases between. The CDR3 is made up of 13 amino acids. Looked up from germline, CDR1 is SGHTA and CDR2 is FQGNSA. CDR3 nucleotides: TGTGCCAGCAGCTTAGCTGTCAACTATGGCTACACCTTC. It is translated as CASSLAVNYGYTF.

This clonotype has ten or more counts. The rearrangement uses TRBV9 and TRBJ2-3; 8 bases line up with TRBD1. After removal of 3 bases from V and 4 bases from J, the junction contained 7 bases not matched to a gene. Germline-derived CDR1 and CDR2 are SGDLS and YYNGEE. This CDR3 has 15 residues. The CDR3 DNA reads as TGTGCCAGCAGCGAACGGACAGGGTTAGCAGATACGCAGTATTTT. Its translation: CASSERTGLADTQYF.

This clonotype was counted a few times. The rearrangement uses TRBV6-5 and TRBJ1-1; 7 positions agree with TRBD1. Germline CDR1 is MNHEY and CDR2 is SVGAGI. The CDR3 totals 11 residues. V dropped 4 bases and J dropped 11; count of bases not matched to a gene: 4. CDR3 residues: CASSSSRGAFF. The CDR3 DNA reads as TGTGCCAGCAGTTCGTCCAGGGGGGCTTTCTTT.

CDR3 amino acids: CASSAGLAKNIQYF. The DNA for the CDR3 is TGTGCCAGCTCAGCGGGACTAGCCAAAAACATTCAGTACTTC. This chain links TRBV18 with TRBJ2-4, with D perhaps TRBD2 (6 bases). The V and J ends lost 5 bases and 0 bases respectively, with 8 bases between them. The CDR3 runs 14 residues. Looked up from germline, CDR1 is KGHSH and CDR2 is LQKENI.

This clonotype was detected many times. The chain uses TRBV12-3 or TRBV12-4 and TRBJ2-7, with D uncertain. The CDR3 extends over 14 amino acids. V shed 1 base and J shed 1 base, with 8 bases lying between them. The CDR3 nucleotides read TGTGCCAGCAGTTTAGGAGAAGTATCCTACGAGCAGTACTTC. This gives the protein CASSLGEVSYEQYF.

This clonotype was detected many times. V is TRBV20-1 and J is TRBJ2-1, with D uncertain. The V gene's germline CDR1 is DFQATT and CDR2 SNEGSKA (reference sequence). This CDR3 spans 11 amino acids. V lost 3 bases, J lost 11 bases, and 11 bases lay in between. The CDR3 sequence: CSASDASKQFF. The DNA of the CDR3 is TGCAGTGCTAGCGATGCCAGCAAGCAGTTCTTC.

The genes are TRBV3-1 and TRBJ1-1, with D possibly matching TRBD1 (5 bases). Germline-derived CDR1 and CDR2 are LGHDT and YNNKEL (reference sequence). The CDR3 consists of 17 residues. The V gene lost 1 base and the J gene lost 5 bases, with 20 bases spanning the gap. CDR3 amino acids: CASSQVRLGESGTEAFF. CDR3 nucleotide sequence: TGTGCCAGCAGCCAAGTGAGGTTGGGGGAATCGGGAACTGAAGCTTTCTTT.

This clonotype was detected ten times or more. The chain uses TRBV20-1 and TRBJ1-5; D gene ambiguous. CDR1 DFQATT and CDR2 SNEGSKA come from the germline V gene (reference sequence). This CDR3 contains 13 residues. V was pared by 0 bases and J by 5 bases, with 8 bases between. The CDR3: CSARDLSDQPQHF. CDR3 DNA: TGCAGTGCTAGAGATCTCTCTGATCAGCCCCAGCATTTT.

In its sample, this clonotype was seen a few times. CDR3 loop: CASSKGKERQETQYF. CDR3 DNA: TGTGCCAGCAGCAAAGGGAAAGAGCGGCAAGAGACCCAGTACTTC. The chain has TRBV21-1 and TRBJ2-5; the table's D gene call, TRBD2, was not cross checked with the DNA. TRBV21-1 constitutes a pseudogene. The CDR3 spans 15 residues.

This chain uses TRBV2 with TRBJ2-1, with D perhaps TRBD1 (5 bases). The germline V gene encodes CDR1 SNHLY and CDR2 FYNNEI. The CDR3 has 11 amino acids. V was pared by 6 bases and J by 8 bases, with 8 bases between. In DNA, the CDR3 is TGTGCCAGCAGACAGGCCGATGAGCAGTTCTTC. Translated, it gives CASRQADEQFF.

This clonotype was detected ten times or more. This chain uses TRBV3-1 with TRBJ2-1; 7 nucleotides align to TRBD2. V gave up 3 bases and J gave up 6 bases; unmatched junction bases: 5. Per germline, CDR1 LGHDT and CDR2 YNNKEL (reference sequence). The CDR3 has 14 amino acids. The CDR3 sequence is CASSHGAGSNEQFF. CDR3 DNA sequence: TGTGCCAGCAGCCACGGAGCGGGGAGCAATGAGCAGTTCTTC.

The chain uses TRBV11-2 and TRBJ2-3; no clear D gene. Trimming took 5 bases from V and 3 from J, leaving 12 bases between them. Germline-derived CDR1 and CDR2 are SGHAT and FQNNGV. This CDR3 spans 14 amino acids. DNA for the CDR3: TGTGCCAGCAGCCACCCCATGCCTACAGATACGCAGTATTTT. Amino acids: CASSHPMPTDTQYF.

This chain uses TRBV5-8 with TRBJ1-1; D gene ambiguous. Germline assignment: CDR1 SGHTS and CDR2 YDEGEE. This CDR3 spans 13 amino acids. V was clipped by 1 base and J by 1 base, with 5 bases between them. The CDR3 loop reads CASSLTPNTEAFF. The CDR3 DNA is TGTGCCAGCAGCTTGACCCCGAACACTGAAGCTTTCTTT.

This clonotype has a count of ten or more. The chain has TRBV7-9 and TRBJ2-5; D ambiguous. Deletions cut 6 bases from V and 13 bases from J, with 6 bases between. Germline assignment: CDR1 SEHNR and CDR2 FQNEAQ (reference sequence). The CDR3 spans 8 residues. For the CDR3, the DNA is TGTGCCAGCAGAGCCGGGTACTTC. It yields the protein CASRAGYF.

This clonotype was counted many times. The chain uses TRBV7-6 and TRBJ1-1; D is undetermined. Per the germline V gene, CDR1 is SGHVS and CDR2 is FNYEAQ. V dropped 4 bases and J dropped 4 bases, with 13 bases sitting between them. The CDR3 runs 14 residues. The CDR3 sequence: CASSSTTPSTEAFF. Written as DNA, the CDR3 is TGTGCCAGCAGCTCCACGACCCCGAGCACTGAAGCTTTCTTT.

The chain couples TRBV9 to TRBJ1-1, with D unclear. CDR3 size: 13 residues. Trimming pared 5 bases from V and 5 bases from J, leaving 13 bases between. Germline V lookup: CDR1 SGDLS, CDR2 YYNGEE. The CDR3 reads CASSEGGGTEAFF. The DNA for the CDR3 is TGTGCCAGCAGTGAAGGAGGCGGAACTGAAGCTTTCTTT. Full variable domain (missing parts from reference TRBV9 and TRBJ1-1): DSGVTQTPKHLITATGQRVTLRCSPRSGDLSVYWYQQSLDQGLQFLIQYYNGEERAKGNILERFSAQQFPDLHSELNLSSLELGDSALYFCASSEGGGTEAFFGQGTRLTVV.

This clonotype was counted a few times. The rearrangement uses TRBV10-3 and TRBJ1-3; weak D call: TRBD1 (6 bases). Germline CDR1 reads ENHRY; CDR2 reads SYGVKD. This CDR3 contains 16 residues. Trimming removed 4 bases at V and 0 bases at J, with 13 bases between. CDR3 in amino acids: CAISVGGIGSGNTIYF. The CDR3 nucleotides read TGTGCCATCAGTGTAGGGGGGATCGGCTCTGGAAACACCATATATTTT.

On this clonotype: This sequence may be a read error, since a much larger clone differs from it by one base. The chain combines TRBV6-6 with TRBJ2-7, with TRBD2 matching 7 bases. The CDR3 loop spans 14 amino acids. CDR1 and CDR2 from the germline V gene are MNHNY and SVGAGI (reference sequence). V shed 6 bases, J shed 3 bases, and the junction held 8 bases outside the gene matches. CDR3 DNA sequence: TGTGCCAGCAGGCCTACTAGCGAGGTCTACGAGCAGTACTTC. Translated, it gives CASRPTSEVYEQYF.

This clonotype showed up many times. CDR3 in amino acids: CASSQGGSYEQYF. In nucleotides, the CDR3 is TGTGCCAGCTCACAAGGGGGCTCCTACGAGCAGTACTTC. J is TRBJ2-7 and V is TRBV18; D is perhaps TRBD1 (6 bases). CDR1 KGHSH and CDR2 LQKENI come from the germline V gene. Between the trimmed V and J ends, which lost 4 bases and 0 bases, there was a span of 7 bases. The CDR3 is made up of 13 amino acids.

This clonotype came up many times. CDR3 residues: CASSVGRNQETQYF. The DNA of the CDR3 is TGTGCCAGCAGCGTAGGGCGTAACCAAGAGACCCAGTACTTC. This chain connects TRBV9 to TRBJ2-5; D gene ambiguous. Trimming left V 0 bases short and J 0 bases short, with 6 bases between. The CDR3 runs to 14 residues. Germline V lookup: CDR1 SGDLS, CDR2 YYNGEE.

The sample holds many counts of this clonotype. The chain links TRBV30 to TRBJ1-6, with 8 bases lining up with TRBD1. The CDR3 contains 15 residues. CDR1 is GTSNPN and CDR2 is SVGIG in the germline V gene (reference sequence). The junction had 17 bases not matched to a gene; V was cut back by 4 bases and J by 15 bases. As DNA, the CDR3 is TGTGCCTGGACCCCGGGACAGGCCGGGATGGTCCTCCTCCACTTT. This translates into CAWTPGQAGMVLLHF.